This TCR beta chain emerged from a study of T cell responses to AZD1222 COVID-19 vaccine. V dropped 9 bases and J dropped 0; count of bases not matched to a gene: 7. Germline lookup yields CDR1 MNHEY and CDR2 SVGAGI. This CDR3 comprises 15 residues. Using immunoSEQ multiplex PCR, the repertoire was profiled, and TCRdb retains in-frame clones only, with some absent. Among around 200,000 clones, 85% to 95% were seen once, and the ten largest hold 1.6%. The V gene is TRBV6-5, the J gene TRBJ2-5, with TRBD2 matching 10 bases. This TCR derives from an adult who received the AZD1222 COVID-19 vaccine. The sample was peripheral blood, taken 28 days after the second AZD1222 dose. For the CDR3, the DNA is TGTGCCAGTTATACTAGCGGGGTATACCAAGAGACCCAGTACTTC. It encodes CASYTSGVYQETQYF.